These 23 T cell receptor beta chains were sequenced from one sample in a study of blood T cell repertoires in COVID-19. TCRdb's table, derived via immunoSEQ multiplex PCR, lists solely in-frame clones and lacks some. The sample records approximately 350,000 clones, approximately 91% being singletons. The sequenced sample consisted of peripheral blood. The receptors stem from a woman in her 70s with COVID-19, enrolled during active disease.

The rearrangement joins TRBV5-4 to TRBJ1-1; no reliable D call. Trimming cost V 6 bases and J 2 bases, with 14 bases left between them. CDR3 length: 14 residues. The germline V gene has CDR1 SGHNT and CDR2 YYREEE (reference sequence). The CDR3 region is CASTPGRGNTEAFF. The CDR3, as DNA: TGTGCCAGCACCCCAGGCCGGGGAAACACTGAAGCTTTCTTT.

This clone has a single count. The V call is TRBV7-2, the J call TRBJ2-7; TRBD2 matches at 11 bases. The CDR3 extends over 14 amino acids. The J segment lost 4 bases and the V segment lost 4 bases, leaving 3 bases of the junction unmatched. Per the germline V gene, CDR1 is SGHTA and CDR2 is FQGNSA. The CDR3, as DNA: TGTGCCAGCAGCTGGGGACTAGCGGATTACGAGCAGTACTTC. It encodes CASSWGLADYEQYF.

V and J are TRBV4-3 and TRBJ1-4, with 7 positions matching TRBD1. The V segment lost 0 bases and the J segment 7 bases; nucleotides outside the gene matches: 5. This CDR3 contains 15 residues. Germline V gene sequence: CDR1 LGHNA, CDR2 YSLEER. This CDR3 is CASSQDSTGAEKLFF. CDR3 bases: TGCGCCAGCAGCCAAGATAGTACAGGGGCTGAAAAACTGTTTTTT.

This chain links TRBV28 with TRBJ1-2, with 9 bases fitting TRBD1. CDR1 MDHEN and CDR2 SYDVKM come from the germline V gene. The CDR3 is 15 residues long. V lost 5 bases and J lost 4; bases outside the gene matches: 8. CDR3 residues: CASSTGGQGPYGYTF. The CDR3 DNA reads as TGTGCCAGCAGTACGGGGGGACAGGGCCCCTATGGCTACACCTTC.

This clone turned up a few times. The CDR3 loop is CASSTYRNGYTF. The CDR3 DNA reads TGTGCCAGCAGCACCTACAGGAACGGCTACACCTTC. The rearrangement uses TRBV21-1 and TRBJ1-2; the table's D call, TRBD1, has no DNA check behind it. TRBV21-1 is a pseudogene segment. CDR3 size: 12 residues.

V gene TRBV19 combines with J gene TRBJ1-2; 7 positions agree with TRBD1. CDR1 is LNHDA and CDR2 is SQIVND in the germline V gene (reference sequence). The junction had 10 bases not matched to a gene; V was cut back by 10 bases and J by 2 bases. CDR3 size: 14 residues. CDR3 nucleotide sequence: TGTGCCACACGGGGGACAGCAGACAACTATGGCTACACCTTC. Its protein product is CATRGTADNYGYTF. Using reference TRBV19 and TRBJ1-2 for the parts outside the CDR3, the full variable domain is DGGITQSPKYLFRKEGQNVTLSCEQNLNHDAMYWYRQDPGQGLRLIYYSQIVNDFQKGDIAEGYSVSREKKESFPLTVTSAQKNPTAFYLCATRGTADNYGYTFGSGTRLTVV.

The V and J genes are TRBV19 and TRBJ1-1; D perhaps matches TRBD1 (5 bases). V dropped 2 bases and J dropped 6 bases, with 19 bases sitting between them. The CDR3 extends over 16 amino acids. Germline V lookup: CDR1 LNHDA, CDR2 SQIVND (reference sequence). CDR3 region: CASSIPVPGGVAEAFF. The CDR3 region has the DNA TGTGCCAGTAGTATACCGGTCCCGGGGGGGGTCGCTGAAGCTTTCTTT.

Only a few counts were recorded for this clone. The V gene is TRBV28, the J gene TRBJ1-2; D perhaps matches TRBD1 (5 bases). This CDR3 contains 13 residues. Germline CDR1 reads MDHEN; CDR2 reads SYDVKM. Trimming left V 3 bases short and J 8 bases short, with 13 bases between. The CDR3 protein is CASSLPWGEGYTF. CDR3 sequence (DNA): TGTGCCAGCAGTTTGCCCTGGGGGGAGGGCTACACCTTC.

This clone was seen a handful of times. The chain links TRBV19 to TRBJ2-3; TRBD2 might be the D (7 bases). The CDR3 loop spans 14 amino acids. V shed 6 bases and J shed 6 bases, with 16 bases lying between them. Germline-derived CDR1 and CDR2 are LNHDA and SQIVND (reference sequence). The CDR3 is CASRPRGAGDTQYF. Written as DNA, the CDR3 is TGTGCCAGTAGGCCCCGGGGGGCCGGTGATACGCAGTATTTT.

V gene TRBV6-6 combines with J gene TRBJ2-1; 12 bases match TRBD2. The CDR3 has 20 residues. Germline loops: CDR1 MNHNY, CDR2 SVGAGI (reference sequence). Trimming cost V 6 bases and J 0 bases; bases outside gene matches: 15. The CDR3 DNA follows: TGTGCCAGCAGCCCGTTCCTAGCGGGGGGGTCGGGGAGCTCCTACAATGAGCAGTTCTTC. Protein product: CASSPFLAGGSGSSYNEQFF.

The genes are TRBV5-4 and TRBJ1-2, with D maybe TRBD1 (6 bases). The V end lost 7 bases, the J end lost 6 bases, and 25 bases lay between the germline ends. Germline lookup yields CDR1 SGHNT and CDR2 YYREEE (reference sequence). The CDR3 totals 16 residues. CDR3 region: CASGAGASRGIDGYTF. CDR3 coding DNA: TGTGCCAGCGGTGCGGGGGCCAGCCGAGGAATTGATGGCTACACCTTC.

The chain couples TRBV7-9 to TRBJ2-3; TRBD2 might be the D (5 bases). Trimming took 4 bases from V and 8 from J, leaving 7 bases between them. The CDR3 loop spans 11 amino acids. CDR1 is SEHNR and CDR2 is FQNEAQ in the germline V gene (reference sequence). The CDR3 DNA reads TGTGCCAGCAGCTCGGACTTTACGCAGTATTTT. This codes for CASSSDFTQYF.

The CDR3 loop reads CASTLTSGGNEQFF. DNA for the CDR3: TGCGCCAGCACTCTGACTAGCGGGGGAAATGAGCAGTTCTTC. The chain has TRBV5-1 and TRBJ2-1; TRBD2 matches 12 bases. Germline CDR1 reads SGHRS; CDR2 reads YFSETQ. J was trimmed by 7 bases and V by 6 bases; bases with no gene match: 5. The CDR3 totals 14 residues.

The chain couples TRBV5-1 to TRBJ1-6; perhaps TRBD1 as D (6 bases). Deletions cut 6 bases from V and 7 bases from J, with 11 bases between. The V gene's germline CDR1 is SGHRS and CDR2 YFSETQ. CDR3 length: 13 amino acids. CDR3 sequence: CASNREGNSPLHF. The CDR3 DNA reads TGCGCCAGCAACAGGGAGGGGAATTCACCCCTCCACTTT.

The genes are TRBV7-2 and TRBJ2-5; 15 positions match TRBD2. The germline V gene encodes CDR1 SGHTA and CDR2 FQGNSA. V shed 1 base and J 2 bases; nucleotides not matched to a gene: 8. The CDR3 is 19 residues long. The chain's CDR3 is CASSLGPGLAGGKQETQYF. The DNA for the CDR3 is TGTGCCAGCAGCTTAGGGCCGGGACTAGCGGGGGGAAAACAAGAGACCCAGTACTTC.

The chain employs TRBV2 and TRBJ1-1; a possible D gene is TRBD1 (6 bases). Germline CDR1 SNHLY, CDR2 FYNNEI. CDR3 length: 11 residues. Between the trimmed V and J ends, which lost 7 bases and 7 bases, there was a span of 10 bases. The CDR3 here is CASKTTGEAFF. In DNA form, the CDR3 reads TGTGCCAGCAAAACGACAGGTGAAGCTTTCTTT. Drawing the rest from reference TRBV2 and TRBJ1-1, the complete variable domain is EPEVTQTPSHQVTQMGQEVILRCVPISNHLYFYWYRQILGQKVEFLVSFYNNEISEKSEIFDDQFSVERPDGSNFTLKIRSTKLEDSAMYFCASKTTGEAFFGQGTRLTVV.

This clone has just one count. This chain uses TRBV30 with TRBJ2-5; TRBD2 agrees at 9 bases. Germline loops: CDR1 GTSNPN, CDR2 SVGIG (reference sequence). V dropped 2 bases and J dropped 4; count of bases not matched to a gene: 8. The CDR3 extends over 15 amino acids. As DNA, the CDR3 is TGTGCCTGGAGTATCGCTAGCGGGGATCTAGAGACCCAGTACTTC. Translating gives CAWSIASGDLETQYF.

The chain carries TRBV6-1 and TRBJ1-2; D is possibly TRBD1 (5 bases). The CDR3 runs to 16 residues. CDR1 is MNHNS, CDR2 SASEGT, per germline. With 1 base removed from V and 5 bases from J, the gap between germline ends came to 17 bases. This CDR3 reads CASSEGQWGGTYGYTF. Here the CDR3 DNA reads TGTGCCAGCAGTGAAGGTCAATGGGGCGGAACTTATGGCTACACCTTC.

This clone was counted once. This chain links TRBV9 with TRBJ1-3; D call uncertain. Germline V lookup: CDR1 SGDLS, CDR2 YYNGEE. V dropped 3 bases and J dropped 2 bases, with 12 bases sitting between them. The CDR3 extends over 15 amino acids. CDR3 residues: CASSAHSGTGNTIYF. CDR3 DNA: TGTGCCAGCAGCGCCCACTCCGGGACTGGAAACACCATATATTTT.

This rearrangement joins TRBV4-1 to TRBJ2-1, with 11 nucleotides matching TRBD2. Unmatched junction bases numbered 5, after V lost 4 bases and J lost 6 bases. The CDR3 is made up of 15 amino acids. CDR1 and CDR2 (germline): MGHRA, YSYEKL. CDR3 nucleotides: TGCGCCAGCAGCCGCGGACTAGCGGGCGGCAATGAGCAGTTCTTC. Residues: CASSRGLAGGNEQFF.

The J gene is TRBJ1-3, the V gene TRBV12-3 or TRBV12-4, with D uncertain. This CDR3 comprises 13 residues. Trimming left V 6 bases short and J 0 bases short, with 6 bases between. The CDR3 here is CASRQNSGNTIYF. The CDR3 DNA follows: TGTGCCAGCAGACAGAACTCTGGAAACACCATATATTTT.

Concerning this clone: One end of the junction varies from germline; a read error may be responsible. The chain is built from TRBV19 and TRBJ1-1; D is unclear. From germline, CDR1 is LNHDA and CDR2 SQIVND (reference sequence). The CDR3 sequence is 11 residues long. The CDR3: CASSIQWERTF. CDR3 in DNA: TGTGCCAGTAGTATTCAATGGGAAAGGACTTTT.

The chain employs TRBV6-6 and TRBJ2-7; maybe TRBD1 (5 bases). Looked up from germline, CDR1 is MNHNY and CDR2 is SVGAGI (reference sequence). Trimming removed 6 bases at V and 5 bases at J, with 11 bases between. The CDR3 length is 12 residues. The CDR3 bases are TGTGCCAGCAGCCATGACAGCCACGAGCAGTACTTC. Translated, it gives CASSHDSHEQYF.